This T cell receptor (beta chain) was captured in a study of T cells and Merkel cell carcinoma outcomes (dated by TCRdb to between 2020 and 2021). About the full investigation: In patients with Merkel cell carcinoma, researchers looked at whether the T-cell repertoire of the tumor, along with T-cell density, could predict clinical outcome.

Samples were obtained from patients with Merkel cell carcinoma. Results and caveats for the whole study, not just this receptor: According to the report, clinical outcomes in Merkel cell carcinoma patients could be predicted using T-cell density together with features of the T-cell repertoire.

On this clone itself: Its target antigen remains unknown. No much larger clone exists at a distance of one base, and base qualities are not known.

Library generation was performed with the immunoSEQ multiplex PCR assay. The table comes from immuneACCESS by way of TCRdb, which keeps in-frame sequences with V and J called. Part of the clones is missing from these tables; in studies checked, under half for an unresolved V gene and the rest for unknown reasons. The sample records about 19,000 clones, roughly 80% of which are singletons. The ten largest make up 3.1% of the sample. V was cut back by 2 bases and J by 5 bases, leaving a gap of 14 bases between them. CDR1 and CDR2 are read off the germline V gene as SGHRS and YFSETQ. The CDR3 numbers 15 residues from cysteine through phenylalanine. Only the CDR3 DNA stays, 45 bases, in frame from base 1.

The origin of this receptor is a human donor with Merkel cell carcinoma. The chain links TRBV5-1 with TRBJ1-5; the D gene cannot be named for sure. The sequenced sample was tumor tissue from Merkel cell carcinoma. The DNA sequence is given as TGCGCCAGCAGCTTAGGTCATTTTCAAGATCAGCCCCAGCATTTT. This encodes CASSLGHFQDQPQHF.